The 6 T cell receptor beta chains below come from one sample, sequenced in a study of blood T cell repertoires in COVID-19. The data were produced by immunoSEQ multiplex PCR, yet TCRdb's version contains in-frame clones alone and is incomplete. Of roughly 350,000 clones in the sample, 88% are singletons; the top ten hold roughly 4%. The sequenced material came from peripheral blood. The receptors here all came from a woman in her fifties or sixties with active or convalescent COVID-19.

The gene calls are TRBV2 and TRBJ1-3; D not resolved. V lost 4 bases and J 4 bases, leaving 14 bases between the germline ends. The CDR3 totals 15 residues. Germline V gives CDR1 SNHLY, CDR2 FYNNEI. CDR3 residues: CASSGWRVKGNTIYF. For the CDR3, the DNA is TGTGCCAGCAGTGGGTGGAGGGTAAAGGGAAACACCATATATTTT.

Regarding this clone: In the same sample, other DNA sequences code for this CDR3. This chain joins TRBV30 and TRBJ2-7, with no clear D. The ends were cut back, 2 bases at V and 0 bases at J, with 5 bases in the middle. This CDR3 spans 12 amino acids. Germline values: CDR1 GTSNPN, CDR2 SVGIG (reference sequence). This CDR3 reads CAWSPGSYEQYF. The CDR3 DNA is TGTGCCTGGAGTCCCGGCTCCTACGAGCAGTACTTC.

J is TRBJ1-4 and V is TRBV4-2; weak D call: TRBD1 (6 bases). This CDR3 spans 13 amino acids. In germline, CDR1 is LGHNA, CDR2 YNFKEQ. The V end was cut by 1 base, the J end by 12 bases, with 12 bases between. The CDR3 protein is CASSQGGGRELFF. The CDR3 DNA reads as TGTGCCAGCAGCCAAGGGGGGGGGCGAGAACTGTTTTTT.

V gene TRBV5-1 combines with J gene TRBJ2-7; D might be TRBD1 (5 bases). CDR3 length: 15 amino acids. Trimming took off 1 base at V and 3 bases at J, with 14 bases between the two ends. Germline CDR1 reads SGHRS; CDR2 reads YFSETQ. The CDR3 sequence: CASSLKGPSNYEQYF. CDR3 sequence (DNA): TGCGCCAGCAGCTTGAAGGGGCCCTCTAACTACGAGCAGTACTTC.

The gene calls are TRBV5-1 and TRBJ1-1; D unresolved. From germline, CDR1 is SGHRS and CDR2 YFSETQ. The CDR3 spans 14 residues. V was cut by 2 bases and J by 0 bases, with 8 bases left in between. CDR3 DNA sequence: TGCGCCAGCAGCTTCGGCGGAATGAACACTGAAGCTTTCTTT. As protein: CASSFGGMNTEAFF.

The chain is built from TRBV10-1 and TRBJ2-7; the D gene is possibly TRBD2 (5 bases). CDR1 is WNHNN, CDR2 SYGVQD, per germline (reference sequence). This CDR3 has 17 residues. The germline V and J ends were trimmed by 8 bases and 3 bases, with 26 bases remaining between them. CDR3 protein: CASCSTGKTFRYYEQYF. CDR3 nucleotides: TGCGCCAGCTGTTCTACGGGGAAAACGTTTCGGTACTACGAGCAGTACTTC.